This T cell receptor (beta chain) emerged from a study of CD8+CD57+ T cells in acquired aplastic anemia. Turning to the study itself: Across the sorted CD4+ and CD8+ cells, DNA amounts averaged approximately 3.1 ug.

In its sample, this clonotype was seen a few times. Antigen unknown. Study outcomes and limitations: There were over 25 CD8+ CDR3 sequences that occurred in both patients and controls.

In germline, CDR1 is SGHTA, CDR2 FQGTGA. The CDR3 runs 14 residues. J gave up 6 bases and V 6 bases, and 8 bases lay outside the gene matches. Investigators profiled TCR beta VDJ and CDR3 from genomic DNA template. TCRdb re-called the reads with MiXCR, one entry per CDR3 protein. The table has 180,000 or so distinct CDR3 sequences, 40% to 55% seen once. The V and J genes are TRBV7-3 and TRBJ2-7, with TRBD1 identical over 10 bases. The sample comprised sorted CD4+, CD8+, or CD8+CD57+ T cells (not recorded which) from PBMCs. This clonotype was sampled from a human donor in good health. CDR3 bases: TGTGCCAGCAGTCGCGGGACAGGGGAGGGCGAGCAGTACTTC. Its protein product is CASSRGTGEGEQYF.